A single sample is the source of the 22 T cell receptor beta chains below, sequenced in a study of blood T cell repertoires in COVID-19. The method was immunoSEQ multiplex PCR; TCRdb's version includes in-frame clones alone and lacks a portion of them. The sample shows 400,000 to 450,000 clones, about nine tenths of them seen only once. Sequences were obtained from peripheral blood. The receptor source for this set is a woman aged 25 to 45 with active or convalescent COVID-19.

The V call is TRBV5-4, the J call TRBJ2-7; weak D call: TRBD2 (6 bases). Per germline, CDR1 SGHNT and CDR2 YYREEE (reference sequence). CDR3 length: 13 residues. Trimming pared 2 bases from V and 7 bases from J, leaving 13 bases between. The CDR3, as DNA: TGTGCCAGCAGCTTTTCTTGGGGGGAGGAGCAGTACTTC. It specifies CASSFSWGEEQYF.

The chain recombines TRBV6-4 with TRBJ1-6; D gene ambiguous. The germline V and J ends were trimmed by 3 bases and 10 bases, with 10 bases remaining between them. CDR1 and CDR2 (germline): MRHNA, SNTAGT. The CDR3 totals 13 residues. The chain's CDR3 is CASSEFRGSPLHF. The CDR3 coding sequence is TGTGCCAGCAGTGAATTCCGGGGATCACCCCTCCACTTT.

This clone is a singleton in its sample. The chain carries TRBV6-6 and TRBJ1-5; the D is unclear. Between the trimmed V and J ends, which lost 2 bases and 3 bases, there was a span of 8 bases. Germline CDR1 MNHNY, CDR2 SVGAGI (reference sequence). The CDR3 is made up of 14 amino acids. The CDR3 sequence: CASSYRGINQPQHF. The CDR3 region has the DNA TGTGCCAGCAGTTACCGAGGGATCAATCAGCCCCAGCATTTT.

This chain joins TRBV6-5 and TRBJ1-2, with D tentatively TRBD1 (5 bases). The germline CDR1 and CDR2 sequences are MNHEY and SVGAGI. CDR3 length: 16 residues. Between the trimmed V and J ends, which lost 2 bases and 8 bases, there was a span of 21 bases. The CDR3 region has the DNA TGTGCCAGCAGTTACGGGACTTCCTCTGGGATAGGCGGCTACACCTTC. This codes for CASSYGTSSGIGGYTF.

The chain recombines TRBV6-6 with TRBJ2-2, with 8 nucleotides matching TRBD1. V lost 2 bases, J lost 5 bases, and 7 bases stayed unmatched. This CDR3 has 16 amino acids. CDR1 is MNHNY, CDR2 SVGAGI, per germline (reference sequence). The CDR3 DNA is TGTGCCAGCAGTTACGCTGACAGGGGTGAAACCGGGGAGCTGTTTTTT. This sequence encodes CASSYADRGETGELFF.

The CDR3 protein is CASSQDQGRSPLHF. The CDR3 DNA follows: TGTGCCAGCAGCCAAGATCAGGGGCGGTCACCCCTCCACTTT. The J gene is TRBJ1-6, the V gene TRBV3-1 (or the pseudogene TRBV3-2), with D possibly TRBD1 on 6 matching bases. Deletions cut 0 bases from V and 10 bases from J, with 10 bases between. Germline V CDR1 and CDR2: LGHDT, YNNKEL (reference sequence). CDR3 size: 14 residues.

The chain recombines TRBV4-1 with TRBJ1-2, with a possible D match to TRBD1 (6 bases). CDR1 MGHRA and CDR2 YSYEKL come from the germline V gene. Trimming removed 0 bases from V and 6 bases from J, with 14 bases in between. The length of the CDR3 is 15 residues. The CDR3 coding sequence is TGCGCCAGCAGCCAAGACCTCGGACAGTCCGATGGCTACACCTTC. Its translation is CASSQDLGQSDGYTF.

The V gene is TRBV12-3 or TRBV12-4, the J gene TRBJ1-2; TRBD1 matches at 9 bases. This CDR3 spans 13 amino acids. The J segment lost 7 bases and the V segment lost 5 bases, leaving 5 bases of the junction unmatched. The chain's CDR3 is CASSQQGALGYTF. The CDR3 DNA sequence: TGTGCCAGCAGTCAACAGGGGGCGCTTGGCTACACCTTC.

The count of this clone is one. The chain has TRBV4-1 and TRBJ1-1; D is unresolved. CDR1 is MGHRA, CDR2 YSYEKL, per germline. The CDR3 is 15 residues long. The germline V and J ends were trimmed by 5 bases and 1 base, with 14 bases remaining between them. CDR3 coding DNA: TGCGCCAGCAGCAGCGGTTTGATCCAGAACACTGAAGCTTTCTTT. Its translation: CASSSGLIQNTEAFF.

This chain links TRBV18 with TRBJ2-7; the match to TRBD1 covers 9 bases. The CDR3 loop spans 16 amino acids. Trimming cost V 5 bases and J 2 bases; bases outside gene matches: 10. CDR1 is KGHSH and CDR2 is LQKENI in the germline V gene. The CDR3 DNA sequence: TGTGCCAGCTCAAAAGAACAGGGGGCGAAAACCTACGAGCAGTACTTC. It encodes CASSKEQGAKTYEQYF. The whole variable domain, remainder taken from reference TRBV18 and TRBJ2-7, is NAGVMQNPRHLVRRRGQEARLRCSPMKGHSHVYWYRQLPEEGLKFMVYLQKENIIDESGMPKERFSAEFPKEGPSILRIQQVVRGDSAAYFCASSKEQGAKTYEQYFGPGTRLTVT.

The chain has TRBV2 and TRBJ1-5; a possible D gene is TRBD1 (6 bases). Germline CDR1 is SNHLY and CDR2 is FYNNEI. Trimming left V 6 bases short and J 0 bases short, with 12 bases between. This CDR3 is 15 amino acids long. CDR3 residues: CASSEQGDSNQPQHF. The CDR3 DNA reads as TGTGCCAGCAGCGAACAGGGCGATAGCAATCAGCCCCAGCATTTT. The full variable domain, its missing parts supplied by reference TRBV2 and TRBJ1-5, is EPEVTQTPSHQVTQMGQEVILRCVPISNHLYFYWYRQILGQKVEFLVSFYNNEISEKSEIFDDQFSVERPDGSNFTLKIRSTKLEDSAMYFCASSEQGDSNQPQHFGDGTRLSIL.

The gene calls are TRBV29-1 and TRBJ1-1; D is perhaps TRBD1 (6 bases). CDR1 is SQVTM, CDR2 ANQGSEA, per germline. The germline V and J ends were trimmed by 7 bases and 4 bases, with 16 bases remaining between them. The CDR3 totals 13 residues. This chain's CDR3 is CSGGGQSGTEAFF. In DNA form, the CDR3 reads TGCAGCGGGGGCGGACAGTCGGGCACTGAAGCTTTCTTT. The complete variable domain, with remaining parts taken from reference TRBV29-1 and TRBJ1-1, reads SAVISQKPSRDICQRGTSLTIQCQVDSQVTMMFWYRQQPGQSLTLIATANQGSEATYESGFVIDKFPISRPNLTFSTLTVSNMSPEDSSIYLCSGGGQSGTEAFFGQGTRLTVV.

The chain combines TRBV5-1 with TRBJ1-2, with 8 bases aligning to TRBD1. The CDR3 runs 16 residues. With 4 bases clipped from V and 3 bases from J, the junction kept 11 bases outside the gene matches. Germline V gene sequence: CDR1 SGHRS, CDR2 YFSETQ. CDR3 nucleotides: TGCGCCAGCAGCCGCCTTTCTTCAGGGGGCGACTATGGCTACACCTTC. Translation gives CASSRLSSGGDYGYTF.

This chain connects TRBV4-1 to TRBJ1-5; D gene ambiguous. Germline CDR1 is MGHRA and CDR2 is YSYEKL. Trimming removed 8 bases at V and 6 bases at J, with 20 bases between. The CDR3 runs 15 residues. The CDR3 bases are TGCGCCAGCCGTTTTTATCGACGGGATATTCAGCCCCAGCATTTT. Translated: CASRFYRRDIQPQHF.

In nucleotides, the CDR3 is TGTGCCAGCAGCTTAGATCCGACAGTGTTTAGCTACACCTTC. Amino acid sequence: CASSLDPTVFSYTF. This chain connects TRBV11-2 to TRBJ1-2; a weak D match, TRBD1 (5 bases). CDR3 length: 14 residues. The V and J ends lost 0 bases and 9 bases respectively, with 14 bases between them. CDR1 and CDR2 (germline): SGHAT, FQNNGV.

CDR3 in amino acids: CASSQGSPYEQYF. Written as DNA, the CDR3 is TGCGCCAGCAGCCAAGGTAGTCCCTACGAGCAGTACTTC. The V and J genes are TRBV4-1 and TRBJ2-7, with D hard to call. This CDR3 spans 13 amino acids. Germline loops: CDR1 MGHRA, CDR2 YSYEKL. With 1 base removed from V and 2 bases from J, the gap between germline ends came to 6 bases.

This clone has only one observation. CDR3 amino acids: CASSKSGTTGGGQETQYF. DNA for the CDR3: TGTGCCAGCAGCAAGTCTGGGACGACAGGGGGAGGCCAAGAGACCCAGTACTTC. V usage is TRBV21-1 and J usage is TRBJ2-5; the table calls TRBD1, which could not be checked here. TRBV21-1 is designated a pseudogene. This CDR3 region has 18 residues.

The CDR3 spells CSVVDGSYEQYF. In DNA form, the CDR3 reads TGCAGCGTTGTAGACGGCTCCTACGAGCAGTACTTC. This chain connects TRBV29-1 to TRBJ2-7; unclear D gene. CDR1 is SQVTM, CDR2 ANQGSEA, per germline. The germline V and J ends were trimmed by 4 bases and 0 bases, with 7 bases remaining between them. The CDR3 is made up of 12 amino acids.

V and J are TRBV27 and TRBJ1-4, with D maybe TRBD1 (5 bases). The CDR3 runs 15 residues. The V end lost 0 bases, the J end lost 3 bases, and 8 bases lay between the germline ends. Looked up from germline, CDR1 is MNHEY and CDR2 is SMNVEV (reference sequence). CDR3 sequence: CASSLSGGANEKLFF. CDR3 in DNA: TGTGCCAGCAGTTTATCCGGGGGAGCTAATGAAAAACTGTTTTTT.

The chain joins TRBV12-1 to TRBJ2-7; the D call in the table, TRBD1, was not verified against the DNA. TRBV12-1 is a pseudogene. CDR3 length: 15 residues. This chain's CDR3 is CASSSCRDSSYEQYF. The CDR3 bases are TGTGCCAGCAGCTCATGTAGGGACAGCTCCTACGAGCAGTACTTC.

The table lists this clone with a count of one. The CDR3 here is CASSGTGGPTGNTIYF. CDR3 nucleotide sequence: TGCGCCAGCAGCGGCACAGGGGGCCCTACGGGAAACACCATATATTTT. The chain combines TRBV5-1 with TRBJ1-3, with 9 bases lining up with TRBD1. Germline V lookup: CDR1 SGHRS, CDR2 YFSETQ. V shed 4 bases, J shed 4 bases, and the junction held 9 bases outside the gene matches. The CDR3 totals 16 residues.

This chain joins TRBV29-1 and TRBJ2-2; TRBD2 agrees at 8 bases. Per germline, CDR1 SQVTM and CDR2 ANQGSEA. The CDR3 covers 14 residues. V was pared by 2 bases and J by 6 bases, with 5 bases of the junction left unmatched. CDR3: CSVESGGGPGELFF. DNA of the CDR3: TGCAGCGTTGAAAGCGGGGGCGGGCCCGGGGAGCTGTTTTTT.